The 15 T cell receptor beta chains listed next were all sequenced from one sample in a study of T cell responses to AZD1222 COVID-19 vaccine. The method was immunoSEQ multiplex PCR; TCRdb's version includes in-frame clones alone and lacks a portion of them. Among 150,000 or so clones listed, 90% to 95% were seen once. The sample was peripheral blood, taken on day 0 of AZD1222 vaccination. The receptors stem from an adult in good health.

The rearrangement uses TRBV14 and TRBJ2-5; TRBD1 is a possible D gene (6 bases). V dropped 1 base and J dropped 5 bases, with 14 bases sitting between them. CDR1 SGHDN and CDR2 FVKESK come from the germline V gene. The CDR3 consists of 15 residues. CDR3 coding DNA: TGTGCCAGCAGCCAAGTTTTGGGGGCGCGGGAGACCCAGTACTTC. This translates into CASSQVLGARETQYF.

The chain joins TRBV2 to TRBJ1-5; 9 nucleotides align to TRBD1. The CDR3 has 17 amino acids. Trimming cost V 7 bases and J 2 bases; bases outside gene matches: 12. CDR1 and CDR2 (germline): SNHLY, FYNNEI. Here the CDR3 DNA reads TGTGCCAGCACCTCAATACAGGGGGCAGCTGGCAATCAGCCCCAGCATTTT. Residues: CASTSIQGAAGNQPQHF.

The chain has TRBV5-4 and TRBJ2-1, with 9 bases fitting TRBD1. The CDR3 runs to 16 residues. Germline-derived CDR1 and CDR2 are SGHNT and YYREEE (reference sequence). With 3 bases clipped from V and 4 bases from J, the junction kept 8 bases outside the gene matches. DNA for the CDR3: TGTGCCAGCAGCTGGGGACAGGGAGGGTTTTACAATGAGCAGTTCTTC. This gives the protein CASSWGQGGFYNEQFF.

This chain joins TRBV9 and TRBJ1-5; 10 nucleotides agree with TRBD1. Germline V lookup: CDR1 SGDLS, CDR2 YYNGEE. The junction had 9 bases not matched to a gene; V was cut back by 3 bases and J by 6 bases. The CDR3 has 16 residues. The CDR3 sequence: CASSAGGQGLGQPQHF. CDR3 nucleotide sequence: TGTGCCAGCAGCGCGGGGGGACAGGGGCTAGGTCAGCCCCAGCATTTT.

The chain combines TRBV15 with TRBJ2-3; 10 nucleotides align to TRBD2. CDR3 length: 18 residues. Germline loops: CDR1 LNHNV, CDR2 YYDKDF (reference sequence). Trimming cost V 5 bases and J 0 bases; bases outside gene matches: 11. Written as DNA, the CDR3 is TGTGCCACCAGCGGGCGGACTAGCGGTAAACCTAGCACAGATACGCAGTATTTT. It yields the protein CATSGRTSGKPSTDTQYF.

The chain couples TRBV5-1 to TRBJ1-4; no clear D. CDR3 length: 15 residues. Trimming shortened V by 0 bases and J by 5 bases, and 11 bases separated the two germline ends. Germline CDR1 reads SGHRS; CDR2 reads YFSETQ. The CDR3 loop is CASSLAGLRNEKLFF. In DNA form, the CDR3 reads TGCGCCAGCAGCTTGGCGGGGTTGAGAAATGAAAAACTGTTTTTT.

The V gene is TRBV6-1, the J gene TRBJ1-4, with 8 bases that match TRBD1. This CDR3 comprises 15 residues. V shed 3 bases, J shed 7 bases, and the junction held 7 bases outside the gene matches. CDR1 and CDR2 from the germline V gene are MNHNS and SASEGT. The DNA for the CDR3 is TGTGCCAGCAGTGACCAGGGGGCATTCGGTGAAAAACTGTTTTTT. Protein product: CASSDQGAFGEKLFF.

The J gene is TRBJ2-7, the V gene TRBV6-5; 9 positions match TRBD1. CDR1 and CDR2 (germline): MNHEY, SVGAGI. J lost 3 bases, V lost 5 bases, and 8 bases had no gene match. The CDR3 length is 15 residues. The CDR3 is CASSTQGASGYEQYF. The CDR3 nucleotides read TGTGCCAGCAGTACACAGGGGGCCTCAGGCTACGAGCAGTACTTC.

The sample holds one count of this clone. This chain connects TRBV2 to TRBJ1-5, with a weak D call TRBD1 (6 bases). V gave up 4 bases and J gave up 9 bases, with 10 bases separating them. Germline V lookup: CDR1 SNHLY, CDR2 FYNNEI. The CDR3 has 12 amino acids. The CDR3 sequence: CASSVEGGPQHF. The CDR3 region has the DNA TGTGCCAGCAGTGTTGAGGGGGGGCCCCAGCATTTT.

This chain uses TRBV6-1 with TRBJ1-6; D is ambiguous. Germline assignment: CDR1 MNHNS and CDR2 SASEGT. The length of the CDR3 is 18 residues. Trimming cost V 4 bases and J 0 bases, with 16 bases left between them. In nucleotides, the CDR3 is TGTGCCAGCAGTGCTCTACCGCCTTTAAGCTCCTATAATTCACCCCTCCACTTT. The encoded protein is CASSALPPLSSYNSPLHF.

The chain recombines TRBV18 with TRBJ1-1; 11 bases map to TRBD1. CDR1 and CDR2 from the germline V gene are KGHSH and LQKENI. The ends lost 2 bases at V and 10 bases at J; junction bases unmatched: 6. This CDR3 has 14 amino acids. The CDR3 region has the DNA TGTGCCAGCTCACCAGAGGGACAGGGGGTAGGAGCTTTCTTT. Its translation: CASSPEGQGVGAFF.

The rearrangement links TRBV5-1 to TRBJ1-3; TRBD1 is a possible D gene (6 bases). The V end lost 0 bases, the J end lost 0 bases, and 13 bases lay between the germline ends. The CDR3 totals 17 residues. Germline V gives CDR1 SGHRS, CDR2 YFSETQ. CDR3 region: CASSLVVRGDSGNTIYF. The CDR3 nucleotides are TGCGCCAGCAGCTTGGTCGTCAGGGGAGACTCTGGAAACACCATATATTTT.

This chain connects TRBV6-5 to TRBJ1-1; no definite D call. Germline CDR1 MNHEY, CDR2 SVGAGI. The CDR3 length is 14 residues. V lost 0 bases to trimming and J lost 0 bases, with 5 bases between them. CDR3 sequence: CASSYSAVNTEAFF. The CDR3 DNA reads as TGTGCCAGCAGTTACTCAGCGGTGAACACTGAAGCTTTCTTT.

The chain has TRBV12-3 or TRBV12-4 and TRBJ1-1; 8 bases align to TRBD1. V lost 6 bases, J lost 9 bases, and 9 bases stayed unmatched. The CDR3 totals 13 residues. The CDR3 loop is CASRTSGQAQAFF. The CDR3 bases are TGTGCCAGCAGAACCTCGGGACAGGCCCAAGCTTTCTTT.

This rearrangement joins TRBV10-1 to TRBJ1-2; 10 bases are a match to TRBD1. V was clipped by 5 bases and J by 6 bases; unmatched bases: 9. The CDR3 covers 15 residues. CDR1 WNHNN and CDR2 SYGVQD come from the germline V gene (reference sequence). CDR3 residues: CASSLPGQGRNGYTF. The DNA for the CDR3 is TGCGCCAGCAGTCTCCCGGGACAGGGGAGGAATGGCTACACCTTC.